A single sample is the source of the 2 T cell receptor beta chains below, sequenced in a study of cytomegalovirus exposure and HLA in healthy donors. PCR amplification relied on 60 Vbeta primers (plus 13 Jbeta primers). Sequencing was performed with immunoSEQ multiplex PCR; in TCRdb, only in-frame clones are kept and a portion is missing. The data include 90,000 to 130,000 clones; the top ten clones carry roughly 3.6%. Sequenced sample: PBMCs. The source is a man aged 30 to 39 in good health and CMV-seronegative.

The gene calls are TRBV11-2 and TRBJ2-3, with a tentative D call TRBD2 (5 bases). Trimming shortened V by 1 base and J by 0 bases, and 8 bases separated the two germline ends. The germline V gene has CDR1 SGHAT and CDR2 FQNNGV. The CDR3 spans 15 residues. The CDR3 region has the DNA TGTGCCAGCAGCTTAGCGGGGTTAAGCACAGATACGCAGTATTTT. Protein: CASSLAGLSTDTQYF.

The chain couples TRBV18 to TRBJ2-3; D call uncertain. V lost 6 bases and J lost 0, with 7 bases in between. The CDR3 length is 13 residues. Germline V gives CDR1 KGHSH, CDR2 LQKENI. The chain's CDR3 is CASSPSSTDTQYF. The CDR3 DNA reads TGTGCCAGCTCCCCGAGTAGCACAGATACGCAGTATTTT. Variable domain in full (rest from reference TRBV18 and TRBJ2-3): NAGVMQNPRHLVRRRGQEARLRCSPMKGHSHVYWYRQLPEEGLKFMVYLQKENIIDESGMPKERFSAEFPKEGPSILRIQQVVRGDSAAYFCASSPSSTDTQYFGPGTRLTVL.